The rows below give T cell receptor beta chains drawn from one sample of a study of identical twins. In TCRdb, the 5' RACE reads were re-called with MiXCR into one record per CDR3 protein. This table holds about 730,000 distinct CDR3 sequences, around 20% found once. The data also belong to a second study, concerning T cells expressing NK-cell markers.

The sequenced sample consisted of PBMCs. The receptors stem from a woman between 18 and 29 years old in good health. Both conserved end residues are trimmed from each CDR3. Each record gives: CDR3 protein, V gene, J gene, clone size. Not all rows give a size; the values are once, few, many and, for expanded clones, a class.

CDR3aa: ASGMTGGGSYEQY
v_gene: TRBV12-3/TRBV12-4
j_gene: TRBJ2-7
abundance: -

CDR3aa: ASSPRDRIYEQY
v_gene: TRBV18
j_gene: TRBJ2-7
abundance: few

CDR3aa: SAQRQGSYGYT
v_gene: TRBV20-1
j_gene: TRBJ1-2
abundance: many

CDR3aa: ASSQKLDRTYEQY
v_gene: TRBV4-2
j_gene: TRBJ2-7
abundance: few

CDR3aa: ASSAPGLYEQY
v_gene: TRBV7-8
j_gene: TRBJ2-7
abundance: -

CDR3aa: SARVAVRNQPQH
v_gene: TRBV20-1
j_gene: TRBJ1-5
abundance: few

CDR3aa: ASSTGTAQKQY
v_gene: TRBV7-9
j_gene: TRBJ2-7
abundance: -

CDR3aa: ASTPFAGGYPYNEQF
v_gene: TRBV12-3/TRBV12-4
j_gene: TRBJ2-1
abundance: once

CDR3aa: ASRIAGGEETQY
v_gene: TRBV12-3/TRBV12-4
j_gene: TRBJ2-5
abundance: -

CDR3aa: ASSPGGYYNEQF
v_gene: TRBV12-3/TRBV12-4
j_gene: TRBJ2-1
abundance: -

CDR3aa: ASSSREGNEQF
v_gene: TRBV27
j_gene: TRBJ2-1
abundance: few

CDR3aa: ASSSWTGKSEQY
v_gene: TRBV5-1
j_gene: TRBJ2-7
abundance: -

CDR3aa: ASSPRTSGNQETQY
v_gene: TRBV7-9
j_gene: TRBJ2-5
abundance: few

CDR3aa: SAGRALGSYNEQF
v_gene: TRBV20-1
j_gene: TRBJ2-1
abundance: -

CDR3aa: SVARTDYGYT
v_gene: TRBV29-1
j_gene: TRBJ1-2
abundance: many

CDR3aa: ASSLPPASNEQF
v_gene: TRBV7-9
j_gene: TRBJ2-1
abundance: -

CDR3aa: SARAANTEAF
v_gene: TRBV20-1
j_gene: TRBJ1-1
abundance: -

CDR3aa: SAHGVTDTQY
v_gene: TRBV20-1
j_gene: TRBJ2-3
abundance: -

CDR3aa: ASSPRDREGYGYT
v_gene: TRBV5-1
j_gene: TRBJ1-2
abundance: few

CDR3aa: ASRQPGLAGVRNEQF
v_gene: TRBV12-3/TRBV12-4
j_gene: TRBJ2-1
abundance: few

CDR3aa: ASSDSRSNTEAF
v_gene: TRBV12-3/TRBV12-4
j_gene: TRBJ1-1
abundance: -

CDR3aa: SAIPLLAGGTYEQY
v_gene: TRBV20-1
j_gene: TRBJ2-7
abundance: few

CDR3aa: ASSPLGFGAGNEQF
v_gene: TRBV12-3/TRBV12-4
j_gene: TRBJ2-1
abundance: -

CDR3aa: ATRTENTGELF
v_gene: TRBV15
j_gene: TRBJ2-2
abundance: -

CDR3aa: ASSPPLAGYYNEQF
v_gene: TRBV12-3/TRBV12-4
j_gene: TRBJ2-1
abundance: -

CDR3aa: ASQPGRIVNTGANVLT
v_gene: TRBV27
j_gene: TRBJ2-6
abundance: -

CDR3aa: SDQKGGEQY
v_gene: TRBV20-1
j_gene: TRBJ2-7
abundance: -

CDR3aa: SATRGGSSYNEQF
v_gene: TRBV20-1
j_gene: TRBJ2-1
abundance: -

CDR3aa: ASGPTGGGQF
v_gene: TRBV9
j_gene: TRBJ2-1
abundance: -

CDR3aa: SVDSGRVRNEQF
v_gene: TRBV29-1
j_gene: TRBJ2-1
abundance: few

CDR3aa: SVRTSGTETQY
v_gene: TRBV29-1
j_gene: TRBJ2-5
abundance: -

CDR3aa: ASSLSLGESQY
v_gene: TRBV27
j_gene: TRBJ2-5
abundance: -

CDR3aa: ASSSARLTEAF
v_gene: TRBV7-8
j_gene: TRBJ1-1
abundance: few

CDR3aa: SAQGGSLRGYT
v_gene: TRBV20-1
j_gene: TRBJ1-2
abundance: few

CDR3aa: ASSPRKQGINGYT
v_gene: TRBV18
j_gene: TRBJ1-2
abundance: few

CDR3aa: AISESRMNTEAF
v_gene: TRBV10-3
j_gene: TRBJ1-1
abundance: few

CDR3aa: ASSARGDQPQH
v_gene: TRBV7-9
j_gene: TRBJ1-5
abundance: -

CDR3aa: AISEYDLSSYNEQF
v_gene: TRBV10-3
j_gene: TRBJ2-1
abundance: many

CDR3aa: ASRRTVRLEQY
v_gene: TRBV27
j_gene: TRBJ2-7
abundance: many

CDR3aa: ASTLAAGGPLRHEQF
v_gene: TRBV7-9
j_gene: TRBJ2-1
abundance: -